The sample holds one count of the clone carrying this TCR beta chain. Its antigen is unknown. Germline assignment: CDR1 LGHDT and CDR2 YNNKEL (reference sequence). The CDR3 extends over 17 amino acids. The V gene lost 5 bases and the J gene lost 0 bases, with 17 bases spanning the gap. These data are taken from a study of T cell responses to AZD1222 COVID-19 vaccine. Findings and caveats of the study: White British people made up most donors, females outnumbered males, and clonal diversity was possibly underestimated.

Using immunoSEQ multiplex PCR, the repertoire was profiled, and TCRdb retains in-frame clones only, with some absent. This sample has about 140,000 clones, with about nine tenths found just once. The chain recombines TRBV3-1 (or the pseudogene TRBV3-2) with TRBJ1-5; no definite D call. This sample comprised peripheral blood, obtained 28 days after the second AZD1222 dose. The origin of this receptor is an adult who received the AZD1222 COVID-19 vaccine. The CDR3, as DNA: TGTGCCAGCAGCGGAACAAGTCGGAACGATAGCAATCAGCCCCAGCATTTT. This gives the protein CASSGTSRNDSNQPQHF.